This TCR beta chain is drawn from a study of blood T cell repertoires in COVID-19 (dated by TCRdb to 2020 to 2021). Background on the whole study: The collaborator samples originated in the United States, Italy and Spain and spanned the acute and convalescent phases of COVID-19. The dataset comprised deeply sampled blood TCRbeta repertoires from subjects exposed to, actively infected with, or recovered from COVID-19. Where available, HLA class I and class II types were obtained from metadata supplied by the sample provider rather than from assay-based typing. Samples were obtained from the ongoing ImmuneRACE study (first 160 participants) and from some 1,200 subjects provided by 6 global collaborators. Sample metadata almost always included a de-identified subject ID, COVID-19 status, age in years and sex. The prospective study material was composed of cDNA or gDNA derived from T cells, B-cell-depleted T cells, or PBMCs. A freely available public database, intended as a resource for researchers studying the immune response to SARS-CoV-2, is where the repertoires were released. Beyond this particular receptor, the publication reports: Clinical and demographic metadata were provided uncurated, with the amount varying by source and participant.

Details on this clone: Its specific antigen is unknown. No base quality values were provided; no much bigger clone lies one nucleotide off.

Its CDR3 holds 15 amino acids, cysteine through phenylalanine. CDR3 DNA is the only sequence kept; it has 45 bases, read in frame from the first base. The V end gives up 0 bases and the J end 4 bases, leaving 3 bases in the junction not matched to a gene. Reading the germline V gene gives CDR1 SGHDT and CDR2 YYEEEE. TCRbeta CDR3 regions were amplified from genomic DNA using the immunoSEQ Assay, a bias-controlled multiplex PCR. The paper's processing steps were these. Within the assay, amplification of reference gene primers was used to estimate how many nucleated cells each sample contained. To quantify the absolute abundance of each unique TCRbeta CDR3 rearrangement, sequence reads were collapsed and filtered. For each sample, productive Simpson clonality was calculated by taking the square root of Simpson's diversity index across productive rearrangements. The clones in this table, taken by TCRdb from immuneACCESS, are in-frame only. Not every clone is retained; where verified, under half of the shortfall comes from an unresolved V gene, and the cause of the rest is unknown. V and J calls and clone size are as listed in that table; D and trimming were resolved from the DNA. The sample table contains fewer than 200,000 clones; only one count was recorded for roughly 84% of them. Around a sixth of the sample is in the top ten clones.

In the prospective study, participants were roughly 18 to 95 years old, resided in fewer than 25 geographic areas of the United States, and were enrolled through a virtual design. Cohort assignment in the prospective study relied on participant-reported clinical history from a screening survey and a study questionnaire. Recovered participants in ImmuneRACE Cohort 3 were defined by two consecutive negative NP/OP PCR tests, clearance by a healthcare professional, or resolution of symptoms. In the prospective study, mobile phlebotomists collected whole blood, serum and a nasopharyngeal or oropharyngeal swab from each participant. Over a roughly 2-month period, participants in the prospective study had the option of providing additional blood draws and questionnaires. Before DNA extraction, prospective study blood samples were shipped either frozen or at room temperature.

What was sequenced was PBMCs or T cells enriched from blood (not recorded which). This receptor chain uses TRBV5-6 and TRBJ2-2; TRBD1 lines up with 7 middle nucleotides. The origin of this receptor is a man in his 60s who had recovered from COVID-19. DNA sequence: TGTGCCAGCAGCTTGGCGACAGGGTTCACCGGGGAGCTGTTTTTT. This encodes CASSLATGFTGELFF.